The sequence of this T cell receptor beta chain was determined in a study of blood T cell repertoires in COVID-19. V gave up 5 bases and J gave up 1 base, with 21 bases separating them. From germline, CDR1 is MNHNY and CDR2 SVGAGI (reference sequence). This CDR3 is built from 19 residues. Only in-frame clones appear in the TCRdb table, and some are missing; sequencing was by immunoSEQ multiplex PCR. The sample holds a few hundred thousand clones; about four fifths are singletons and the top ten take approximately 4.7%. Sequenced: PBMCs or T cells enriched from blood (not recorded which). The clonotype was recovered from a woman aged 45-65 years who had recovered from COVID-19. The J gene is TRBJ2-6, the V gene TRBV6-6, with D perhaps matching TRBD1 (5 bases). The CDR3 here is CASSRYGLRDTSGANVLTF. In nucleotides, the CDR3 is TGTGCCAGCAGTCGTTACGGGCTCAGGGATACATCTGGGGCCAACGTCCTGACTTTC.